The 20 T cell receptor beta chains presented below share a single source sample, sequenced in a study of blood T cell repertoires in COVID-19. Using immunoSEQ multiplex PCR, the repertoire was profiled, and TCRdb retains in-frame clones only, with some absent. This sample has approximately 210,000 clones, with more than 65% found just once. Sequenced: peripheral blood. Receptors originate from a woman at least 80 years old with acute or convalescent COVID-19.

The V gene is TRBV7-2, the J gene TRBJ1-2, with TRBD1 as a possible D gene (5 bases). V lost 0 bases and J lost 2, with 19 bases in between. The CDR3 is 18 residues long. Germline assignment: CDR1 SGHTA and CDR2 FQGNSA. The CDR3 DNA is TGTGCCAGCAGCTTAGCGCTCGGGCTCCGGGGGGTCAACTATGGCTACACCTTC. This gives the protein CASSLALGLRGVNYGYTF.

The sample holds one count of this clone. This chain links TRBV5-6 with TRBJ2-1, with TRBD2 identical over 11 bases. Germline CDR1 is SGHDT and CDR2 is YYEEEE. This CDR3 has 15 amino acids. Germline trimming cut 0 bases from V and 4 bases from J; bases unmatched to any gene: 0. As DNA, the CDR3 is TGTGCCAGCAGCTTGGGACTAGCGGGGTACAATGAGCAGTTCTTC. Encoded protein: CASSLGLAGYNEQFF.

CDR3 coding DNA: TGTGCCAGCAGCTTAGACTGGCGTACGCAGTATTTT. It encodes CASSLDWRTQYF. This chain joins TRBV5-6 and TRBJ2-3; D gene ambiguous. Trimming took 2 bases from V and 8 from J, leaving 9 bases between them. Germline loops: CDR1 SGHDT, CDR2 YYEEEE. The CDR3 spans 12 residues.

The chain couples TRBV6-1 to TRBJ1-2, with 9 nucleotides matching TRBD1. This CDR3 is built from 13 residues. Germline CDR1 MNHNS, CDR2 SASEGT. V shed 3 bases, J shed 4 bases, and the junction held 0 bases outside the gene matches. The DNA for the CDR3 is TGTGCCAGCAGTGAGGGACAGGGCTATGGCTACACCTTC. It encodes CASSEGQGYGYTF.

This chain uses TRBV18 with TRBJ1-6, with TRBD1 matching over 7 bases. Germline CDR1 reads KGHSH; CDR2 reads LQKENI. CDR3 length: 17 residues. Trimming cost V 6 bases and J 0 bases; bases outside gene matches: 8. The CDR3 nucleotides are TGTGCCAGCTCGCCCGAACAGGGGAGCTCCTATAATTCACCCCTCCACTTT. Protein product: CASSPEQGSSYNSPLHF. Filled out from reference TRBV18 and TRBJ1-6, the complete variable domain reads NAGVMQNPRHLVRRRGQEARLRCSPMKGHSHVYWYRQLPEEGLKFMVYLQKENIIDESGMPKERFSAEFPKEGPSILRIQQVVRGDSAAYFCASSPEQGSSYNSPLHFGNGTRLTVT.

The chain employs TRBV7-2 and TRBJ2-1, with D maybe TRBD1 (6 bases). Germline V gives CDR1 SGHTA, CDR2 FQGNSA. CDR3 length: 14 amino acids. V was shortened by 4 bases and J by 10 bases, with 17 bases between the two germline ends. CDR3 sequence: CASSSDPTGREQFF. The CDR3 DNA reads as TGTGCCAGCAGCTCCGACCCCACAGGGAGAGAGCAGTTCTTC.

The chain has TRBV27 and TRBJ1-1; no firm D call. The CDR3 loop spans 14 amino acids. Trimming removed 6 bases from V and 2 bases from J, with 13 bases in between. From germline, CDR1 is MNHEY and CDR2 SMNVEV (reference sequence). Written as DNA, the CDR3 is TGTGCCAGCAGGCAGCTGGCGGGTAACACTGAAGCTTTCTTT. Translating gives CASRQLAGNTEAFF.

This chain connects TRBV6-6 to TRBJ1-5; D is unclear. The CDR3 has 14 amino acids. Per germline, CDR1 MNHNY and CDR2 SVGAGI (reference sequence). Between the trimmed V and J ends, which lost 7 bases and 7 bases, there was a span of 17 bases. The CDR3 reads CASIQDSREQPQHF. In nucleotides, the CDR3 is TGTGCCAGCATTCAGGACTCGCGGGAACAGCCCCAGCATTTT.

This CDR3 is CASSYPATGQETQYF. For the CDR3, the DNA is TGTGCCAGCAGTTACCCCGCGACAGGGCAAGAGACCCAGTACTTC. This rearrangement joins TRBV6-6 to TRBJ2-5; 7 bases fit TRBD1. Looked up from germline, CDR1 is MNHNY and CDR2 is SVGAGI (reference sequence). Trimming took 2 bases from V and 2 from J; bases not matched to a gene: 5. This CDR3 is 15 amino acids long.

V is TRBV28 and J is TRBJ1-1; 7 bases are a match to TRBD1. The length of the CDR3 is 14 residues. Germline assignment: CDR1 MDHEN and CDR2 SYDVKM. V was pared by 2 bases and J by 1 base, with 1 base of the junction left unmatched. CDR3 sequence: CASSLRQGNTEAFF. CDR3 bases: TGTGCCAGCAGTTTACGACAGGGGAACACTGAAGCTTTCTTT.

V and J are TRBV2 and TRBJ2-1; D is perhaps TRBD1 (5 bases). The V gene lost 6 bases and the J gene lost 6 bases, with 18 bases spanning the gap. CDR1 SNHLY and CDR2 FYNNEI come from the germline V gene. CDR3 length equals 15 residues. The CDR3 is CASSQDGQSFNEQFF. CDR3 coding DNA: TGTGCCAGCAGCCAGGACGGACAAAGTTTCAATGAGCAGTTCTTC.

The chain uses TRBV29-1 and TRBJ2-1, with 13 nucleotides matching TRBD2. In germline, CDR1 is SQVTM, CDR2 ANQGSEA. This CDR3 region has 15 residues. J was trimmed by 2 bases and V by 6 bases; bases with no gene match: 4. DNA of the CDR3: TGCAGCGTGATGGGACTAGCGGGGCCCTACAATGAGCAGTTCTTC. Protein: CSVMGLAGPYNEQFF.

The V gene is TRBV5-1, the J gene TRBJ2-5; 13 positions agree with TRBD2. V was pared by 1 base and J by 2 bases, with 2 bases of the junction left unmatched. Germline CDR1 is SGHRS and CDR2 is YFSETQ. The CDR3 loop spans 16 amino acids. CDR3 sequence: CASSLTSGGAQETQYF. In nucleotides, the CDR3 is TGCGCCAGCAGCTTGACTAGCGGGGGGGCTCAAGAGACCCAGTACTTC. The variable domain in full, with the rest retrieved from reference TRBV5-1 and TRBJ2-5, is KAGVTQTPRYLIKTRGQQVTLSCSPISGHRSVSWYQQTPGQGLQFLFEYFSETQRNKGNFPGRFSGRQFSNSRSEMNVSTLELGDSALYLCASSLTSGGAQETQYFGPGTRLLVL.

The rearrangement links TRBV5-1 to TRBJ2-3; 13 bases fit TRBD2. CDR3 length: 16 residues. Germline V gene sequence: CDR1 SGHRS, CDR2 YFSETQ. The J segment lost 4 bases and the V segment lost 3 bases, leaving 5 bases of the junction unmatched. The CDR3 loop is CASSYRLAGGSDTQYF. The CDR3 nucleotides read TGCGCCAGCAGCTACAGACTAGCGGGGGGTTCAGATACGCAGTATTTT.

This clone was counted a few times. V gene TRBV28 combines with J gene TRBJ2-7; no firm D call. Germline V gene sequence: CDR1 MDHEN, CDR2 SYDVKM. Trimming cost V 4 bases and J 1 base, with 11 bases left between them. The CDR3 consists of 14 residues. The CDR3 protein is CASSWRHLSYEQYF. The CDR3 bases are TGTGCCAGCAGTTGGCGACACCTATCCTACGAGCAGTACTTC.

The chain is built from TRBV19 and TRBJ2-7, with 9 bases identical to TRBD1. V trimming: 9 bases; J trimming: 6 bases; junction bases outside the gene matches: 6. The CDR3 has 12 amino acids. From germline, CDR1 is LNHDA and CDR2 SQIVND (reference sequence). The CDR3 sequence is CASTPGQGEQYF. The CDR3 nucleotides are TGTGCCAGCACCCCGGGACAGGGCGAGCAGTACTTC.

This clone was seen only a few times. The rearrangement links TRBV7-9 to TRBJ1-2; weak D call: TRBD1 (5 bases). Germline V gene data show CDR1 as SEHNR and CDR2 as FQNEAQ (reference sequence). This CDR3 is 14 amino acids long. V lost 4 bases, J lost 7 bases, and 16 bases lay in between. CDR3 sequence (DNA): TGTGCCAGCAGCTCGTCAGCCCAAGGGGCTGGCTACACCTTC. It yields the protein CASSSSAQGAGYTF.

V gene TRBV10-3 combines with J gene TRBJ2-5; D gene ambiguous. Germline CDR1 reads ENHRY; CDR2 reads SYGVKD. Trimming took off 4 bases at V and 2 bases at J, with 5 bases between the two ends. The length of the CDR3 is 12 residues. CDR3 nucleotide sequence: TGTGCCATCAGTGGTCAGCAAGAGACCCAGTACTTC. Its translation is CAISGQQETQYF.

The V call is TRBV2, the J call TRBJ1-3, with D possibly TRBD1 on 5 matching bases. Looked up from germline, CDR1 is SNHLY and CDR2 is FYNNEI. Trimming took 6 bases from V and 0 from J, leaving 9 bases between them. CDR3 size: 14 residues. The CDR3 DNA reads TGTGCCAGCAGGGGCGGGGCCTCTGGAAACACCATATATTTT. It translates to CASRGGASGNTIYF.

The rearrangement links TRBV27 to TRBJ1-1; D is undetermined. With 3 bases removed from V and 0 bases from J, the gap between germline ends came to 8 bases. The CDR3 spans 14 residues. Germline loops: CDR1 MNHEY, CDR2 SMNVEV (reference sequence). CDR3 loop: CASSLRPMNTEAFF. The CDR3 DNA reads as TGTGCCAGCAGTTTGCGGCCAATGAACACTGAAGCTTTCTTT.